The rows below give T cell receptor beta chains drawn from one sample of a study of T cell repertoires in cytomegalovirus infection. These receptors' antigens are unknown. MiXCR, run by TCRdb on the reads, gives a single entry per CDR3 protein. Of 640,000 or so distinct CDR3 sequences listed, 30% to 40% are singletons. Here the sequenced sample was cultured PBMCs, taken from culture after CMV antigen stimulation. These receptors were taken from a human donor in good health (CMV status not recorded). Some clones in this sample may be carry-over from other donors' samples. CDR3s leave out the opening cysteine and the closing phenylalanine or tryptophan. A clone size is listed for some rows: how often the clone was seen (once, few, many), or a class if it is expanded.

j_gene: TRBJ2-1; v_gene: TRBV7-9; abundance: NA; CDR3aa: ASSLGLATDNEQF
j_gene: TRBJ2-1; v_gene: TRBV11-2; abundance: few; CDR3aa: ASSLASGTGGWF
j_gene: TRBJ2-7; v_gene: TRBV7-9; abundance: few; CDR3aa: ASSTGNEQY
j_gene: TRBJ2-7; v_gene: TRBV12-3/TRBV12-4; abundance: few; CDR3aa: ASSSLGLLSEQY
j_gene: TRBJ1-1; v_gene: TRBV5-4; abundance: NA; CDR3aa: ASSLGQVEAF
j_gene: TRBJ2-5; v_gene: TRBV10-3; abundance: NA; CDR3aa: AISEYVGEETQY
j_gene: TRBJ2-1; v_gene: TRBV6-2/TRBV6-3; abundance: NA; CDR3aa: ASTLTGGFNNEQF
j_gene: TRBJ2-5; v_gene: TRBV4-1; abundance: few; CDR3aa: ASSPAGTRQETQY
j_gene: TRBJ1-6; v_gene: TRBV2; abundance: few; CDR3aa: ASSARARNSPLH
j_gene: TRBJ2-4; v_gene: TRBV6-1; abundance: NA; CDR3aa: ATTEDRAKNIQY
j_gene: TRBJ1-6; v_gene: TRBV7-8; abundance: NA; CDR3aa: VSRHGFSDRSPLH
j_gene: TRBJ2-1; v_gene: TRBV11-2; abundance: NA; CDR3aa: ASSLIGEGKMNEQF
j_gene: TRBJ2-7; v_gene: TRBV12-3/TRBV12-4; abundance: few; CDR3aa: ASTTSGPYEQY
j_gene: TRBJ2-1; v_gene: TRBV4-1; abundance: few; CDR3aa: ASSQGPGKYNEQF
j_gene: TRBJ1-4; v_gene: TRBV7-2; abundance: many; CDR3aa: ASSLGPGEKLF
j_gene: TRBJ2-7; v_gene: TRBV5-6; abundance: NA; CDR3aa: ASSPGPGTGVNEQY
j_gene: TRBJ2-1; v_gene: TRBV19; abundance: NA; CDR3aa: ASSIGDPSYNEQF
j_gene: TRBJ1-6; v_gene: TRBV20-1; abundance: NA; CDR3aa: SATPGQVNSPLH
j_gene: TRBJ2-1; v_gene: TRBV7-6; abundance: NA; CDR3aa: ASSRVYKSSYNEQF
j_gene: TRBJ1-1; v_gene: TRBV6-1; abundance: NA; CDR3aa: ASSSNRAIINEAF
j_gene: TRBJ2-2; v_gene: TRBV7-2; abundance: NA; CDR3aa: ASSLVAGDTGELF
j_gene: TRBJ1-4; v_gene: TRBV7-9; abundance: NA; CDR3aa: ASSLVRLPRKGAEKLF
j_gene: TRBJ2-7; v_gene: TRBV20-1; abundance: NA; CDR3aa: SASVPLAGRYEQY
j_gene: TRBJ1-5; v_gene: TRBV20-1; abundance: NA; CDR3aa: SARGGSNQPQH
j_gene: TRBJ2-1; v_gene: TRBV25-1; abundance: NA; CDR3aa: ASTQASGVYEQF
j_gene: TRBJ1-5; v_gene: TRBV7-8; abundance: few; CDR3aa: ASSLAWGGKH
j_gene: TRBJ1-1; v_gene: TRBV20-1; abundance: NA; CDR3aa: SARVANTEAF
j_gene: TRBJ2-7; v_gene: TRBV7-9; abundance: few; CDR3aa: ASSLGGGGQGQYEQY
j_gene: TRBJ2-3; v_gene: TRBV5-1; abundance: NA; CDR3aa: ASSLERTESTDTQY
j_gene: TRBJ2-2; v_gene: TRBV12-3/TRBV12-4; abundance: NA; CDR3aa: ASTGPGQGISWLF
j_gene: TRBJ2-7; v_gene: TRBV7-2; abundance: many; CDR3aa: ASSLYRGPYEQY
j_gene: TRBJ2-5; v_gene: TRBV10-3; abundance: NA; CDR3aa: AISDKQQETQY
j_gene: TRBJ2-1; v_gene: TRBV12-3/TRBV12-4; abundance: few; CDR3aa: ASSLVGRANNEQF
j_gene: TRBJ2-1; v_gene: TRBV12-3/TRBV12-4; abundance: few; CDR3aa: ASSLFQTGIEQF
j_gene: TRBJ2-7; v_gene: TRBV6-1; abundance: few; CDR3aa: ASSEARGFSYEQY
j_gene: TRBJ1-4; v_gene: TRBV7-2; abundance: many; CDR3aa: ASSPDRRIATNEKLF
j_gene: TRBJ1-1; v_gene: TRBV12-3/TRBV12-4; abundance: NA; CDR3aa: ASSRGGLNTEAF
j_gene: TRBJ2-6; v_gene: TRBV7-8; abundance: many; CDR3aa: ASSLARGRGANVLT
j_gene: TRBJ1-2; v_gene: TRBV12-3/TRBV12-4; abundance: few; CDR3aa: ASSLTGGILYT
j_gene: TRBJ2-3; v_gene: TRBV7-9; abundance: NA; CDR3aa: ASSFQAGVEDTQY
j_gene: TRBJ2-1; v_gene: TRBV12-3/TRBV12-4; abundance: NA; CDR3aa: ASSLSWGNEQF
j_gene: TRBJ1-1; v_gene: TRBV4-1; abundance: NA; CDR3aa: ASSPNGGNTEAF